A selection of T cell receptor beta chains follows, all from one sample in a study of blood T cell repertoires in COVID-19. Assay: immunoSEQ multiplex PCR; the TCRdb copy retains only in-frame clones and omits some. Here the sample spans approximately 150,000 clones, roughly 84% being singletons. Input material: peripheral blood. Receptors were obtained from a human donor with acute or convalescent COVID-19. The donor label of this sample is uncertain. CDR3s include the opening cysteine and the closing phenylalanine or tryptophan.

TRBV24-1,CATSLGGEETQYF
TRBV4-2,CASSPRWRDEAPLHF
TRBV19,CASSIRGTYNEQFF
TRBV6-5,CASSYMTPGHPDGYTF
TRBV5-6,CASSLRAGTLEQYF
TRBV10-3,CAIREVGRSYEQYF
TRBV5-1,CASSFGQTYTEAFF
TRBV20-1,CSASILARELVGDKGPADTQYF
TRBV29-1,CSAPGGDTDTQYF
TRBV9,CASTRGGGVETQYF
TRBV19,CASKRTETNEKLFF
TRBV9,CASSTQGGTNEKLFF
TRBV7-8,CASSLSDSQGSEQFF
TRBV5-1,CASKDSEDGELFF
TRBV30,CAWSGAGDEQFF
TRBV11-2,CASSQYGAQETQYF
TRBV24-1,CATSVGGYIGELFF
TRBV13,CASSYLTSGATAYEQYF
TRBV19,CASKKTGIRHGYTF
TRBV9,CASSVAGGQGASDTQYF
TRBV24-1,CATRTGSGSTGELFF
TRBV7-8,CASSLDRADTQYF
TRBV7-7,CASSPDRGSYEQYF
TRBV7-3,CASSRLAGGPNTGELFF
TRBV20-1,CSASGLGLDYGYTF
TRBV7-9,CASSPGGTDGYTF
TRBV4-2,CASSQDRQTATYGYTF
TRBV2,CASSENRDDQPQHF
TRBV7-2,CASSLGDRGGGYTF
TRBV3-1/TRBV3-2,CASSRPDRNTEAFF
TRBV4-3,CASSPGLAGVPETQYF
TRBV4-1,CASSLGQGGNEAFF
TRBV2,CASSDRGESTEAFF
TRBV6-2/TRBV6-3,CASSLTPGQVNNQPQHF
TRBV11-3,CASSPSGRGTYNEQFF
TRBV28,CASSSPPGGAVYGYTF
TRBV5-1,CASSLEGTGVEAFF
TRBV12-3/TRBV12-4,CASRVGMNTEAFF
TRBV18,CASSPVEGQGYEQYF
TRBV7-2,CASSLGLAGAPPYNEQFF
TRBV7-9,CASSLDSNQPQHF
TRBV29-1,CSVERDRQETQYF
TRBV4-2,CASSSTGSLMNTEAFF
TRBV5-6,CASSSLTGQNAEKLFF
TRBV6-2/TRBV6-3,CASSPTGLAGNYNEQFF
TRBV7-2,CASTLWAGAVDTIYF
TRBV30,CAWSGGRGFDGYTF
TRBV4-2,CASSPQLAGIGDTQYF
TRBV2,CASSEAAFIEAFF
TRBV4-3,CASSPGFRDRGRPNEKLFF
TRBV7-2,CASSFYGSLTDTQYF
TRBV7-9,CASSLQGTYQPQHF
TRBV4-2,CASSRSPMDGYTF
TRBV5-1,CASSFTGGMDSPLHF
TRBV10-3,CAISVTSGGEQFF
TRBV5-1,CASSLAGGNTEAFF
TRBV6-5,CASSRLLRGDTEAFF
TRBV5-5,CASSLVAGGDNQPQHF
TRBV7-3,CASSLQTSGNNEQFF
TRBV5-6,CASSVLGTGVDEQFF